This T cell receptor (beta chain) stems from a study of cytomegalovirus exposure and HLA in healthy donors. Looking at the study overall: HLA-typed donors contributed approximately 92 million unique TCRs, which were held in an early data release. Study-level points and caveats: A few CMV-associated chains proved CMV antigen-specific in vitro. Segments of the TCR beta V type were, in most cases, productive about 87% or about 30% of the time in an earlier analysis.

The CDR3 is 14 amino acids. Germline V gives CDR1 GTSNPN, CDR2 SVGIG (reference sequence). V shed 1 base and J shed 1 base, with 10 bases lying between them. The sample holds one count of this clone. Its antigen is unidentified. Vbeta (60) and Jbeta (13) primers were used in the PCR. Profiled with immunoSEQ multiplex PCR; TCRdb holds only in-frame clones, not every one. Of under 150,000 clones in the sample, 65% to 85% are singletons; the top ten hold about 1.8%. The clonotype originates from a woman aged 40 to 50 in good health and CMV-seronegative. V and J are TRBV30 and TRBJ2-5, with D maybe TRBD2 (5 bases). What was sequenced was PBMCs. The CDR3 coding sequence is TGTGCCTGGAGTGAGGACTTACGCCAAGAGACCCAGTACTTC. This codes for CAWSEDLRQETQYF.